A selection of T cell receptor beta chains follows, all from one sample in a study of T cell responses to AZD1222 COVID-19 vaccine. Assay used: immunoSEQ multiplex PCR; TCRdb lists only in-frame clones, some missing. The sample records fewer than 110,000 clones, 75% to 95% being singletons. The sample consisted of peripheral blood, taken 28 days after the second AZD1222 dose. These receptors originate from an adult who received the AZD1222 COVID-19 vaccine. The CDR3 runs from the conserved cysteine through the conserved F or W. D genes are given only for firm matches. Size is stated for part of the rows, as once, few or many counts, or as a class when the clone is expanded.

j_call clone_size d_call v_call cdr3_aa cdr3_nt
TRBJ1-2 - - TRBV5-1 CASSLGKTVLANYGYTF TGCGCCAGCAGCTTGGGCAAGACAGTCCTCGCTAACTATGGCTACACCTTC
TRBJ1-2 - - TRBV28 CASSLSPGPGYTF TGTGCCAGCAGTTTATCTCCGGGGCCTGGCTACACCTTC
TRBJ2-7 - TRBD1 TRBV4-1 CASSQGWGTGAYEQYF TGCGCCAGCAGCCAGGGATGGGGGACAGGGGCTTACGAGCAGTACTTC
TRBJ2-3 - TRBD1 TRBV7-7 CASSLSLASWQGAPDTQYF TGTGCCAGCAGCTTATCCCTCGCCTCATGGCAGGGGGCTCCAGATACGCAGTATTTT
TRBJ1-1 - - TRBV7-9 CASSLSQLNTEAFF TGTGCCAGCAGCTTAAGTCAGCTGAACACTGAAGCTTTCTTT
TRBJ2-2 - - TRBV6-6 CASNRPGQNTGELFF TGTGCCAGCAACAGACCGGGACAGAACACCGGGGAGCTGTTTTTT
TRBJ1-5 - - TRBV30 CAWSPPNQPQHF TGTGCCTGGAGTCCGCCGAATCAGCCCCAGCATTTT
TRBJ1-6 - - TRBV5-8 CASSPSGSYNSPLHF TGTGCCAGCAGCCCCAGCGGCTCCTATAATTCACCCCTCCACTTT
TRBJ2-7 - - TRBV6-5 CASSYSTGTWQYF TGTGCCAGCAGTTACTCTACAGGGACGTGGCAGTACTTC
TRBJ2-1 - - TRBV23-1 CASSLRTAETGYSYNEQFF TGCGCCAGCAGTCTAAGAACAGCAGAGACTGGCTACTCCTACAATGAGCAGTTCTTC
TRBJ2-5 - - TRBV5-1 CASSFDRSYQETQYF TGCGCCAGCAGCTTCGACAGGTCGTACCAAGAGACCCAGTACTTC
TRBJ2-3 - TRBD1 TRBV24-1 CATSDPRRTGPHTDTQYF TGTGCCACCAGTGACCCACGCCGGACAGGCCCTCACACAGATACGCAGTATTTT
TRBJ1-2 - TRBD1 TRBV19 CGEGYRGSGGVANYGYTF TGTGGTGAAGGGTACAGGGGCTCCGGTGGGGTGGCTAACTATGGCTACACCTTC
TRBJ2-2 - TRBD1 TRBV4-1 CASSLPETGGNGELFF TGCGCCAGCAGCCTCCCTGAGACAGGGGGGAACGGGGAGCTGTTTTTT
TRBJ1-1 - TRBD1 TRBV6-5 CASREGQGNTEAFF TGTGCCAGCAGGGAGGGACAGGGGAACACTGAAGCTTTCTTT
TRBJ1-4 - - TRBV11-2 CASSLDFTTGEKLFF TGTGCCAGCAGCTTAGATTTCACAACTGGAGAAAAACTGTTTTTT
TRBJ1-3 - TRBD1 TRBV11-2 CASSFRTGTGNTIYF TGTGCCAGCAGCTTTAGGACAGGGACTGGAAACACCATATATTTT
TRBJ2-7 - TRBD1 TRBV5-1 CASSSRDRVGEQYF TGCGCCAGCAGCTCCCGGGACAGGGTGGGCGAGCAGTACTTC
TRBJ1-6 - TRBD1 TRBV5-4 CASSLRDRHSPLHF TGTGCCAGCAGCCTCCGGGACAGACATTCACCCCTCCACTTT
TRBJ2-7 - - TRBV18 CASSSTGAGVVYEQYF TGTGCCAGCTCATCCACGGGGGCAGGGGTGGTTTACGAGCAGTACTTC
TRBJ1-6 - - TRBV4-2 CASSQESENSPLHF TGTGCCAGCAGCCAAGAGTCTGAGAATTCACCCCTCCACTTT
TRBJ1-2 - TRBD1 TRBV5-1 CASSLMDRAGGYTF TGCGCCAGCAGCTTGATGGACAGGGCGGGCGGCTACACCTTC
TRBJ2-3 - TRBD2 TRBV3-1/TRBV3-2 CASSQLLAGDTQYF TGTGCCAGCAGCCAGCTCCTAGCGGGAGATACGCAGTATTTT
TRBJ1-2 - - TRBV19 CASTPGREAYGYTF TGTGCCAGTACCCCGGGCAGGGAGGCCTATGGCTACACCTTC
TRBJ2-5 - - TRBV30 CAWTTAGHEETQYF TGTGCCTGGACCACAGCCGGACACGAAGAGACCCAGTACTTC
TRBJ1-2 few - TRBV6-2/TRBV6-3 CASSYGRGWNGYTF TGTGCCAGCAGTTACGGCCGGGGGTGGAATGGCTACACCTTC
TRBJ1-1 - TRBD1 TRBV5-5 CASSLPRTGEGVTEAFF TGTGCCAGCAGCCTTCCCCGAACAGGGGAGGGAGTCACTGAAGCTTTCTTT
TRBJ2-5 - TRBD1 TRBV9 CASSVYWDRTQETQYF TGTGCCAGCAGCGTATACTGGGACAGGACTCAAGAGACCCAGTACTTC
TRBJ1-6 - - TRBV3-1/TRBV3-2 CASSQDRGGGATF TGTGCCAGCAGCCAAGATCGGGGGGGCGGCGCGACCTTT